Presented here are 9 T cell receptor beta chains from one specimen sequenced in a study of shared clonotypes between healthy human individuals. TCRdb's table, derived via immunoSEQ multiplex PCR, lists solely in-frame clones and lacks some. This table has roughly 300,000 clones, about 70% appearing once. Material: memory CD4+ T cells sorted from blood. Indicated subset: CD45RA-negative fraction. These receptors were taken from a man aged 30 to 45 in good health.

This chain uses TRBV6-1 with TRBJ2-2; D is undetermined. The CDR3 has 14 amino acids. The germline gives CDR1 MNHNS, CDR2 SASEGT. Trimming removed 7 bases at V and 2 bases at J, with 11 bases between. The CDR3 sequence: CASTKTINTGELFF. The CDR3 DNA is TGTGCCAGCACCAAGACCATAAACACCGGGGAGCTGTTTTTT.

In its sample, this clone was seen once. J is TRBJ1-1 and V is TRBV6-5; D is possibly TRBD1 (6 bases). V dropped 7 bases and J dropped 7 bases, with 22 bases sitting between them. CDR1 is MNHEY, CDR2 SVGAGI, per germline. The CDR3 extends over 15 amino acids. The CDR3: CASIRGGGTDNEAFF. For the CDR3, the DNA is TGTGCCAGCATCCGAGGGGGAGGAACAGACAATGAAGCTTTCTTT.

The chain has TRBV11-2 and TRBJ2-7; 8 nucleotides align to TRBD1. The CDR3 runs 16 residues. Germline V gene sequence: CDR1 SGHAT, CDR2 FQNNGV. The V and J ends lost 5 bases and 4 bases, in that order; junction bases with no gene match: 13. In nucleotides, the CDR3 is TGTGCCAGCAGCCCACTAGCCCGGACAGGGAAGTACGAGCAGTACTTC. It translates to CASSPLARTGKYEQYF.

This clone was picked up one time. CDR3 region: CASSLAAGSGNTIYF. CDR3 nucleotides: TGCGCCAGCAGCTTGGCAGCAGGCTCTGGAAACACCATATATTTT. The V and J genes are TRBV5-1 and TRBJ1-3, with unresolved D. This CDR3 region has 15 residues. CDR1 is SGHRS, CDR2 YFSETQ, per germline. Trimming removed 0 bases from V and 0 bases from J, with 7 bases in between.

This rearrangement joins TRBV4-3 to TRBJ2-1; 11 nucleotides line up with TRBD2. In germline, CDR1 is LGHNA, CDR2 YSLEER. This CDR3 is built from 14 residues. Trimming removed 1 base from V and 15 bases from J; junction bases left unmatched: 8. The CDR3 DNA reads TGCGCCAGCAGCCAAGGTCCTCTAGCGGGAGGCAGGTTCTTC. It codes for CASSQGPLAGGRFF.

The gene calls are TRBV5-4 and TRBJ2-5; 7 bases map to TRBD1. With V trimmed by 3 bases and J by 4 bases, 12 bases remained unmatched. Germline loops: CDR1 SGHNT, CDR2 YYREEE (reference sequence). The CDR3 contains 16 residues. For the CDR3, the DNA is TGTGCCAGCAGCTACAGGGACAGCACTTGGGGAGAGACCCAGTACTTC. Residues: CASSYRDSTWGETQYF.

This clone was detected a few times. The chain carries TRBV7-3 and TRBJ2-1, with TRBD2 identical over 8 bases. Trimming cost V 6 bases and J 8 bases; bases outside gene matches: 15. Germline-derived CDR1 and CDR2 are SGHTA and FQGTGA. There are 16 residues in the CDR3. The chain's CDR3 is CASSYTGTSSIDEQFF. The CDR3 nucleotides read TGTGCCAGCAGTTATACCGGGACTAGTTCTATTGATGAGCAGTTCTTC.

This clone turned up a few times. This sequence joins TRBV5-1 and TRBJ1-4; D gene unclear. The V gene's germline CDR1 is SGHRS and CDR2 YFSETQ. Trimming left V 2 bases short and J 0 bases short, with 5 bases between. The CDR3 has 14 residues. CDR3 in DNA: TGCGCCAGCAGCTTTCTTGCAACTAATGAAAAACTGTTTTTT. It specifies CASSFLATNEKLFF.

V usage is TRBV29-1 and J usage is TRBJ2-5, with TRBD1 matching 7 bases. This CDR3 spans 12 amino acids. With 7 bases clipped from V and 4 bases from J, the junction kept 6 bases outside the gene matches. CDR1 SQVTM and CDR2 ANQGSEA come from the germline V gene. The CDR3 DNA reads TGCAGCGCATACAGGGGCGTAGAGACCCAGTACTTC. This translates into CSAYRGVETQYF.